This TCR beta chain was found in a study of blood T cell repertoires in COVID-19. Study background: The analysed material was cDNA or gDNA that came from T cells, B-cell-depleted T cells, or PBMCs.

The CDR3 is made up of 15 amino acids. With V trimmed by 3 bases and J by 3 bases, 5 bases remained unmatched. From germline, CDR1 is SGDLS and CDR2 YYNGEE. Sequencing used immunoSEQ multiplex PCR; TCRdb keeps in-frame clones, though not all of them. In the table there are some 300,000 clones, roughly nine tenths of which are singletons. This chain connects TRBV9 to TRBJ2-7; 11 bases are shared with TRBD2. The sample comprised PBMCs or T cells enriched from blood (not recorded which). This sequence originates from a woman in her 30s who had been exposed to COVID-19. The CDR3 nucleotides are TGTGCCAGCAGCGGGGGGACTAGCGGTGTCTACGAGCAGTACTTC. It codes for CASSGGTSGVYEQYF.